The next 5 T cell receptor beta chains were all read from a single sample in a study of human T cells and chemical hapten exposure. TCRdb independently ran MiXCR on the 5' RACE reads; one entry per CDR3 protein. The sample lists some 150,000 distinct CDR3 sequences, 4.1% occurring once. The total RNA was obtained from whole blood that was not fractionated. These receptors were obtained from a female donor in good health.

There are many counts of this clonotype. This chain's CDR3 is CASSPMTHSYGYTF. The CDR3 region has the DNA TGTGCCAGCAGCCCCATGACCCACAGCTATGGCTACACCTTC. The J gene is TRBJ1-2, the V gene TRBV7-9; D is ambiguous. This CDR3 is 14 amino acids long. Trimming removed 5 bases from V and 4 bases from J, with 14 bases in between. The V gene's germline CDR1 is SEHNR and CDR2 FQNEAQ (reference sequence).

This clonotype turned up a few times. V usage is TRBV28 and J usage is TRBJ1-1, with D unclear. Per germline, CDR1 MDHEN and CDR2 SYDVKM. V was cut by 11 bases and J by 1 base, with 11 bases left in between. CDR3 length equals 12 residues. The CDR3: CASYGRNTEAFF. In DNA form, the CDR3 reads TGTGCCTCCTACGGGAGGAACACTGAAGCTTTCTTT.

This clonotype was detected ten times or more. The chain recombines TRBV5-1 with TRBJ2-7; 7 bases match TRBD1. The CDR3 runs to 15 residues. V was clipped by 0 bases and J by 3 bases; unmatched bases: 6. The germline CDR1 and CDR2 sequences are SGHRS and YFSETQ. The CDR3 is CASSLVLSGGYEQYF. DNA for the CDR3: TGCGCCAGCAGCTTGGTGTTATCAGGGGGCTACGAGCAGTACTTC.

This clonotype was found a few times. In nucleotides, the CDR3 is TGCGCCAGCAGCTTGGGGAGCGCAGATACGCAGTATTTT. Translation gives CASSLGSADTQYF. V gene TRBV5-1 combines with J gene TRBJ2-3, with D unresolved. The CDR3 length is 13 residues. Germline V gene sequence: CDR1 SGHRS, CDR2 YFSETQ. V was trimmed by 0 bases and J by 4 bases, leaving 6 bases between them.

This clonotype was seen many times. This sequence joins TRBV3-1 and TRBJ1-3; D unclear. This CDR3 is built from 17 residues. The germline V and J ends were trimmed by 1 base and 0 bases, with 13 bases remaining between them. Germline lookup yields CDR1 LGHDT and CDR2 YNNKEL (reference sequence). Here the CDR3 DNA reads TGTGCCAGCAGCCAAGTGAGTCAGGTCTACTCTGGAAACACCATATATTTT. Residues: CASSQVSQVYSGNTIYF. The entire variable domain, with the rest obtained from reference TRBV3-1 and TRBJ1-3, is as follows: DTAVSQTPKYLVTQMGNDKSIKCEQNLGHDTMYWYKQDSKKFLKIMFSYNNKELIINETVPNRFSPKSPDKAHLNLHINSLELGDSAVYFCASSQVSQVYSGNTIYFGEGSWLTVV.